This entry lists 3 T cell receptor beta chains sequenced from one sample in a study of cytomegalovirus exposure and HLA in healthy donors. The PCR was carried out with 60 Vbeta primers and 13 Jbeta primers. Clones were sequenced by immunoSEQ multiplex PCR, and TCRdb holds only the in-frame ones, with some missing. The top ten clones hold roughly 3.1% of a sample with about 190,000 clones, 81% of them seen once. Sample: PBMCs. The receptors derive from a man aged 40-49 years in good health and CMV-seropositive.

The V and J genes are TRBV10-3 and TRBJ2-7; no definite D call. Germline loops: CDR1 ENHRY, CDR2 SYGVKD. Trimming pared 6 bases from V and 0 bases from J, leaving 15 bases between. The CDR3 extends over 15 amino acids. The CDR3 reads CAISRDKASSYEQYF. The CDR3 bases are TGTGCCATCAGCCGCGACAAAGCAAGCTCCTACGAGCAGTACTTC.

This rearrangement joins TRBV7-3 to TRBJ2-6; 7 bases match TRBD1. CDR1 and CDR2 (germline): SGHTA, FQGTGA. This CDR3 is built from 15 residues. V dropped 4 bases and J dropped 4; count of bases not matched to a gene: 4. The CDR3 DNA is TGTGCCAGCAGCTCGGGACAGAAGGGGGCCAACGTCCTGACTTTC. Its translation is CASSSGQKGANVLTF.

This chain uses TRBV27 with TRBJ2-5; D may be TRBD1 (6 bases). The J call may be mistaken, given a closer DNA end match to TRBJ2-7. This CDR3 has 13 residues. CDR1 MNHEY and CDR2 SMNVEV come from the germline V gene (reference sequence). In DNA form, the CDR3 reads TGTGCCAGCAGTTTATCGGACAGCTACGAGCAGTACTTC. Protein product: CASSLSDSYEQYF.